Described below is a single T cell receptor beta chain sequence and its context. Its binding antigen is unknown. One base away there is no much larger clone; base qualities are not given. Collaborating institutions collected whole blood in K2EDTA tubes following their own protocols. For TCRbeta analysis, collaborators shipped samples in one of three forms: frozen whole blood, isolated PBMCs, or DNA extracted from either of those sample types. From cysteine to phenylalanine, the CDR3 is 17 amino acids long. The only DNA kept is the CDR3, 51 bases in frame from the first base. The germline V gene sets CDR1 to SGDLS and CDR2 to YYNGEE. V trim: 4 bases; J trim: 1 base; unmatched bases: 9. This record comes from a study of blood T cell repertoires in COVID-19 (dated by TCRdb to the early 2020s). Looking at the study overall: Collaborator samples came from the United States, Italy and Spain and covered acute and convalescent phases of COVID-19. A freely available public database, intended as a resource for researchers studying the immune response to SARS-CoV-2, is where the repertoires were released. Subjects who had been exposed to COVID-19, were actively infected with it, or had recovered from it provided the deeply sampled blood TCRbeta repertoires that made up the dataset. A de-identified subject ID, COVID-19 status, age in years and sex were almost always included in the sample metadata. The prospective study material was composed of cDNA or gDNA derived from T cells, B-cell-depleted T cells, or PBMCs. Samples were obtained from the ongoing ImmuneRACE study (first 160 participants) and from about 1,300 subjects provided by 6 global collaborators. Where available, HLA class I and class II types were obtained from metadata supplied by the sample provider rather than from assay-based typing. Beyond this particular receptor, the publication reports: The amount of clinical and demographic metadata varied by source and participant and was provided uncurated.

The immunoSEQ Assay, a bias-controlled multiplex PCR, was used to amplify TCRbeta CDR3 regions from genomic DNA. The authors processed their data as follows. Within the assay, amplification of reference gene primers was used to estimate how many nucleated cells each sample contained. Sequence reads were collapsed and filtered to measure the absolute abundance of every unique TCRbeta CDR3 rearrangement. For each sample, productive Simpson clonality was calculated by taking the square root of Simpson's diversity index across productive rearrangements. TCRdb stores this immuneACCESS table with in-frame sequences only. Part of the clones is absent; in the studies checked, under half of the shortfall reflects unresolved V genes, and no reason is known for the rest. V, J and clone size reflect that table, while D and trimming were determined from the DNA. The sample includes 78,000 or so clones, with approximately 80% observed a single time. The ten largest account for around 6% of the sample.

The V and J genes are TRBV9 and TRBJ2-2, with 8 bases in between that match TRBD1. This TCR derives from a woman aged 55-75 years with acute or convalescent COVID-19. Material: peripheral blood. The DNA sequence is given as TGTGCCAGCAGCACTCATTCAGGGGGCTGGAACACCGGGGAGCTGTTTTTT. This encodes CASSTHSGGWNTGELFF.